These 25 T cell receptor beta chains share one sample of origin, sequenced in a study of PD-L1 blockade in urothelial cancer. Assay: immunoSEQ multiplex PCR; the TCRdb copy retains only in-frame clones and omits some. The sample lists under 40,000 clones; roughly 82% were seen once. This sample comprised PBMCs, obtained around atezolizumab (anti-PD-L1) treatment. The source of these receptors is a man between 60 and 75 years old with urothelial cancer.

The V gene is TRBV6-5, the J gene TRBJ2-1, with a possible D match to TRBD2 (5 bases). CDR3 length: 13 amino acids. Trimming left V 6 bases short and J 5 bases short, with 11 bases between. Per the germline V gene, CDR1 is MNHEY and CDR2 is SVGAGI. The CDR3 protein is CASSSGEHNEQFF. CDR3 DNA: TGTGCCAGCAGCTCCGGGGAGCACAATGAGCAGTTCTTC.

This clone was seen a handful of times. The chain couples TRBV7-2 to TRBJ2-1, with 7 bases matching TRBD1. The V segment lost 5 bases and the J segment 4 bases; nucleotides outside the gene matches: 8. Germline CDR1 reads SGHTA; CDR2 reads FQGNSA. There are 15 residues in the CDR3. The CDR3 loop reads CASSPTGESYNEQFF. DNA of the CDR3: TGTGCCAGCAGCCCAACAGGGGAGTCATACAATGAGCAGTTCTTC.

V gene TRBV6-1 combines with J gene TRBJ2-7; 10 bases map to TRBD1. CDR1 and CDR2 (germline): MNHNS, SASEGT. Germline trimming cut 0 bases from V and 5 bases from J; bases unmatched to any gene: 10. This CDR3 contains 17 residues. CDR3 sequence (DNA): TGTGCCAGCAGTGAAGCGCTTCTAAGGGACAGGGGCAACGAGCAGTACTTC. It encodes CASSEALLRDRGNEQYF.

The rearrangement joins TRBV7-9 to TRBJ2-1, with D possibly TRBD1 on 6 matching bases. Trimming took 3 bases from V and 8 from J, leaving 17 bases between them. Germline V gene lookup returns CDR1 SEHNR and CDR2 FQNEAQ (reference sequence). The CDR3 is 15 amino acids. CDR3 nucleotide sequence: TGTGCCAGCAGCTTCCGGGACAACGGTGGAGATGAGCAGTTCTTC. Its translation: CASSFRDNGGDEQFF.

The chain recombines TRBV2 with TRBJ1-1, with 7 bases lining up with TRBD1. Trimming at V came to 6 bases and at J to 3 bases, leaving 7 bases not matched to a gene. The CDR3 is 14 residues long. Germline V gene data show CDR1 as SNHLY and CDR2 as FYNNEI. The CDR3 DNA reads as TGTGCCAGCAGACCATTGACAGGGTACACTGAAGCTTTCTTT. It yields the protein CASRPLTGYTEAFF.

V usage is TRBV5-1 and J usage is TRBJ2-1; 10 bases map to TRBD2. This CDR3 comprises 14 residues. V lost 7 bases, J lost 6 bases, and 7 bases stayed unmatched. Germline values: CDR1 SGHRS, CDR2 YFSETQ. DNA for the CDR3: TGCGCCAGCGGGAGCGGGGGGGCCATCAATGAGCAGTTCTTC. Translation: CASGSGGAINEQFF.

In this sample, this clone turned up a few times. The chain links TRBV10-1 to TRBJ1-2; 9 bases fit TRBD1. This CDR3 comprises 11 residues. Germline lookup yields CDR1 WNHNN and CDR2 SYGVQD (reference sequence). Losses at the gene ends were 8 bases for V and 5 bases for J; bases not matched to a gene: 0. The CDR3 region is CASGTGYGYTF. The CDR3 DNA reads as TGCGCCAGCGGGACAGGGTATGGCTACACCTTC.

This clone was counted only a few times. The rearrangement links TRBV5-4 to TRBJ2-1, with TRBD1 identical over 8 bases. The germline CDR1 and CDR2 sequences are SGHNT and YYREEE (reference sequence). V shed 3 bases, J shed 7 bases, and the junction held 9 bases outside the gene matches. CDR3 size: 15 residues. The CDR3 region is CASSSATGADNEQFF. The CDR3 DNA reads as TGTGCCAGCAGCTCGGCGACAGGGGCGGATAATGAGCAGTTCTTC.

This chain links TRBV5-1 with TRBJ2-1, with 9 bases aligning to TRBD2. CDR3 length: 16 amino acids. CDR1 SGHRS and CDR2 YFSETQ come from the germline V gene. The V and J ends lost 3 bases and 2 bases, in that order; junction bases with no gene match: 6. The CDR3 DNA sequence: TGCGCCAGCAGCTGGGGGGCTAGCGGGACCTACAATGAGCAGTTCTTC. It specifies CASSWGASGTYNEQFF.

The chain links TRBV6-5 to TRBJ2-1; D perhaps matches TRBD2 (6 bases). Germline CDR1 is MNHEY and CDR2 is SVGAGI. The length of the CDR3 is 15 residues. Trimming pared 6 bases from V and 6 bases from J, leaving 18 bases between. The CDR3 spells CASRYAGTPSNEQFF. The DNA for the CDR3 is TGTGCCAGCAGGTACGCCGGGACTCCGTCCAATGAGCAGTTCTTC.

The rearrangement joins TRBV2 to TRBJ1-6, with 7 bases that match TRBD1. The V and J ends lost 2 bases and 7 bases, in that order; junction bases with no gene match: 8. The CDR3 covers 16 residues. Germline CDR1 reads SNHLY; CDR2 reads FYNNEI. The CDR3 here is CASSERRDRGNSPLHF. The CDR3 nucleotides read TGTGCCAGCAGTGAAAGGAGGGACAGAGGGAATTCACCCCTCCACTTT.

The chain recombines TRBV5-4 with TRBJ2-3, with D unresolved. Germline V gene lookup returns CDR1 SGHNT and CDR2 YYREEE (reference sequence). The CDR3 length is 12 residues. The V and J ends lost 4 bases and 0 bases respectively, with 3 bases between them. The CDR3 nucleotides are TGTGCCAGCAGCCTCAGCACAGATACGCAGTATTTT. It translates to CASSLSTDTQYF. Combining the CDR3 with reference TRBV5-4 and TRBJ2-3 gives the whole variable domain ETGVTQSPTHLIKTRGQQVTLRCSSQSGHNTVSWYQQALGQGPQFIFQYYREEENGRGNFPPRFSGLQFPNYSSELNVNALELDDSALYLCASSLSTDTQYFGPGTRLTVL.

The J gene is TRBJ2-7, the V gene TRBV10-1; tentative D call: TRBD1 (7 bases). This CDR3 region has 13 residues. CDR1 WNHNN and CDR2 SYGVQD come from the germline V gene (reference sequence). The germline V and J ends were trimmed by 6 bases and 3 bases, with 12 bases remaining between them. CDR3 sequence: CASSRQGGYEQYF. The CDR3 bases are TGCGCCAGCAGCCGACAGGGAGGCTACGAGCAGTACTTC.

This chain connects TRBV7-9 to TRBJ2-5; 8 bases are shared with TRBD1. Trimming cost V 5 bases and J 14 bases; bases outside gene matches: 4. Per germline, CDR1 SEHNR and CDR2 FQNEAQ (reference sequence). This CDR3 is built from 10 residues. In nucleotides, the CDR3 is TGTGCCAGCAGCCGGGACAGGCCTTACTTC. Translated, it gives CASSRDRPYF.

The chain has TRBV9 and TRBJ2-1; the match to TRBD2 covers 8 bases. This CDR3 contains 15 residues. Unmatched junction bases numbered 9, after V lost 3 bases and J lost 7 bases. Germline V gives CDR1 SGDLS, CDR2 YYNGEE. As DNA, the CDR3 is TGTGCCAGCAGCGGGGGGGCTAGCGGGCGGAATGAGCAGTTCTTC. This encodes CASSGGASGRNEQFF.

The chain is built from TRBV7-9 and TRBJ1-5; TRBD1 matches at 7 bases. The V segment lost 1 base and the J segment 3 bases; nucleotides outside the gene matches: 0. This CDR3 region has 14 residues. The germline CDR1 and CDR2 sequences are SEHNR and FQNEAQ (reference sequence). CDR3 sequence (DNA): TGTGCCAGCAGCTTAGAGGGGGCCAATCAGCCCCAGCATTTT. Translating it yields CASSLEGANQPQHF.

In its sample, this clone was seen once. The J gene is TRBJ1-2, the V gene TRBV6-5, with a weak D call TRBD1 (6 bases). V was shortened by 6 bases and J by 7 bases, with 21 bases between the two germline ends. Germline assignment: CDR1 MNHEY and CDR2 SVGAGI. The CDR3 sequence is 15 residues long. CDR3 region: CASSRTDTGRAGYTF. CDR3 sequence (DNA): TGTGCCAGCAGCCGTACCGACACAGGGAGGGCTGGCTACACCTTC.

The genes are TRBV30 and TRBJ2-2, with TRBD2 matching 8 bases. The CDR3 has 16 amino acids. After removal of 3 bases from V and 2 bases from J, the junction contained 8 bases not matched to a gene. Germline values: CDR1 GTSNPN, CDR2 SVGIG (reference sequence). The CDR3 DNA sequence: TGTGCCTGGAGGGCAGGGAGCGGGAGTAACACCGGGGAGCTGTTTTTT. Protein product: CAWRAGSGSNTGELFF.

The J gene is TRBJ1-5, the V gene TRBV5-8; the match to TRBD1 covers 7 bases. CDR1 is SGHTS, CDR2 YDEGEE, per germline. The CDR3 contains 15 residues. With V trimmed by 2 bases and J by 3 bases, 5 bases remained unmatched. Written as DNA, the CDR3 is TGTGCCAGCAGCTTTCTAACAGGGGACAATCAGCCCCAGCATTTT. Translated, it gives CASSFLTGDNQPQHF.

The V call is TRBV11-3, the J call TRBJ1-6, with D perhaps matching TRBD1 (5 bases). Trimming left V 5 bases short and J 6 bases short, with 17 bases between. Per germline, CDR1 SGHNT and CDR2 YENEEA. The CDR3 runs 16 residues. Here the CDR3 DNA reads TGTGCCAGCAGCCTCACACGCGGGGCAGCTAATTCACCCCTCCACTTT. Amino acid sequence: CASSLTRGAANSPLHF.

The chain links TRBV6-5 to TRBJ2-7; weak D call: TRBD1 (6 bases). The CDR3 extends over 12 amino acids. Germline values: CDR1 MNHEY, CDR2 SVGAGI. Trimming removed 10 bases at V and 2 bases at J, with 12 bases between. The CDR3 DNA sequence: TGTGCCACGCAGGGGTCGGCCTACGAGCAGTACTTC. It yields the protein CATQGSAYEQYF.

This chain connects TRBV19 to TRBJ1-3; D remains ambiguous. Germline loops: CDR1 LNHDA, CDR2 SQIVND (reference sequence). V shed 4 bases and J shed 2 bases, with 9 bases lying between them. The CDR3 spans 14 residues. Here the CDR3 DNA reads TGTGCCAGTAGTAGGCTGGCCGCTGGAAACACCATATATTTT. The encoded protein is CASSRLAAGNTIYF.

The CDR3 protein is CASSPFSGGRGTQYF. In DNA form, the CDR3 reads TGTGCCAGCAGTCCCTTCTCAGGGGGACGAGGGACCCAGTACTTC. The chain has TRBV6-6 and TRBJ2-5; 7 bases align to TRBD1. The germline CDR1 and CDR2 sequences are MNHNY and SVGAGI (reference sequence). The CDR3 is 15 amino acids. V was clipped by 5 bases and J by 7 bases; unmatched bases: 13.

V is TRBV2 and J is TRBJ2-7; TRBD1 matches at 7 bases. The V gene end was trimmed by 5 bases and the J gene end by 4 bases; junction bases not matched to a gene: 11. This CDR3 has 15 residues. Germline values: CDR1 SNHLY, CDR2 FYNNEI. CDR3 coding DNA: TGTGCCAGCAGTCGTAGACAGGGTACATCTTACGAGCAGTACTTC. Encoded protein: CASSRRQGTSYEQYF.

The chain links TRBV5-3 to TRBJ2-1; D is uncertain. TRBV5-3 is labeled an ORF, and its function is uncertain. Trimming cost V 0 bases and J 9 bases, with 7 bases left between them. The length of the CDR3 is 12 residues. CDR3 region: CARSLVEIEQFF. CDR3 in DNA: TGTGCCAGAAGCTTGGTCGAGATTGAGCAGTTCTTC.